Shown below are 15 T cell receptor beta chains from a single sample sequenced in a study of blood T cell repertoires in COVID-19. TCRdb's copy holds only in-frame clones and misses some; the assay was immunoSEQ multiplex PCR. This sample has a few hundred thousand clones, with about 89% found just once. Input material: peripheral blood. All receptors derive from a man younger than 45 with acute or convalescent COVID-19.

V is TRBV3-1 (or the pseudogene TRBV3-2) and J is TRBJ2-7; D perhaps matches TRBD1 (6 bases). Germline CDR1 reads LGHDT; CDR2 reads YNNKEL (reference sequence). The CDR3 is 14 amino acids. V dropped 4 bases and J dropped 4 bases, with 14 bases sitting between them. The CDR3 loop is CASSLQGEGYEQYF. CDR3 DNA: TGTGCCAGCAGCCTACAGGGTGAAGGGTACGAGCAGTACTTC.

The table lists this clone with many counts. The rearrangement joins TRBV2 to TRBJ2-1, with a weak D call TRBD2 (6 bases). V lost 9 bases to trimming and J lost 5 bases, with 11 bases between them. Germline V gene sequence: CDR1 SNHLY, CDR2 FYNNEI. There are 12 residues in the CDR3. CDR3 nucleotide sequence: TGTGCCAGTACCCGGGAGAACAATGAGCAGTTCTTC. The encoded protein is CASTRENNEQFF.

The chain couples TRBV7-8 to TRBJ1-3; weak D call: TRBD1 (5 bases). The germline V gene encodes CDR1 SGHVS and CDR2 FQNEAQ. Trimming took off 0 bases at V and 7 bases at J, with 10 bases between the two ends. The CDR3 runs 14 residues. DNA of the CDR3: TGTGCCAGCAGCTTAGCCCAGGGTACTAACACCATATATTTT. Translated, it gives CASSLAQGTNTIYF.

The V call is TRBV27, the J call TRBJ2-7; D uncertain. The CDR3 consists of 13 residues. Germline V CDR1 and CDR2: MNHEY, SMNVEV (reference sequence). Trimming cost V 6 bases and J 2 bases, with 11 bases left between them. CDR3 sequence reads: CASRPGATYEQYF. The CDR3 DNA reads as TGTGCCAGCAGGCCGGGTGCAACCTACGAGCAGTACTTC.

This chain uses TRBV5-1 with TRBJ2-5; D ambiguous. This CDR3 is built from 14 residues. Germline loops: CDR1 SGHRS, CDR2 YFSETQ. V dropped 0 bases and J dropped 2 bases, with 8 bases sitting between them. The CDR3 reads CASSLAVVQETQYF. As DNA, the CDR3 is TGCGCCAGCAGCTTGGCTGTAGTTCAAGAGACCCAGTACTTC.

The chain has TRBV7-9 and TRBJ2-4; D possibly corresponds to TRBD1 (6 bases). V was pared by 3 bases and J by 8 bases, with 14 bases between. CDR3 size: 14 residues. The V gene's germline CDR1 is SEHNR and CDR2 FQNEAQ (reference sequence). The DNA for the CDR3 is TGTGCCAGCAGCTTTCCAGGGGTCTTGGACATTCAGTACTTC. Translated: CASSFPGVLDIQYF.

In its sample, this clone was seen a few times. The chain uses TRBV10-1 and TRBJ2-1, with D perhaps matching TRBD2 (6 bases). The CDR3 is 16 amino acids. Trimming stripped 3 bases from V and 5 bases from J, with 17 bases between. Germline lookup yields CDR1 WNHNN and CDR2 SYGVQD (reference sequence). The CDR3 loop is CASSDPQTRGDNEQFF. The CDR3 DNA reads TGCGCCAGCAGTGACCCCCAGACTAGGGGCGACAATGAGCAGTTCTTC.

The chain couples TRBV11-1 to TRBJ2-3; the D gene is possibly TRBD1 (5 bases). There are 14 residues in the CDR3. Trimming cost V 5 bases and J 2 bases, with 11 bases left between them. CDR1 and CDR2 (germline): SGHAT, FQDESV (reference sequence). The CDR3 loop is CASSKGAITDTQYF. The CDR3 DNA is TGTGCCAGCAGCAAAGGGGCGATCACAGATACGCAGTATTTT. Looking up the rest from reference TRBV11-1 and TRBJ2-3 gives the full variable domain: EAEVAQSPRYKITEKSQAVAFWCDPISGHATLYWYRQILGQGPELLVQFQDESVVDDSQLPKDRFSAERLKGVDSTLKIQPAELGDSAMYLCASSKGAITDTQYFGPGTRLTVL.

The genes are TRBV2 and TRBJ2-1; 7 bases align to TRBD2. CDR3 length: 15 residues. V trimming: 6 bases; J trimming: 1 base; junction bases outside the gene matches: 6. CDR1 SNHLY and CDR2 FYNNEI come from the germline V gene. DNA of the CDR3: TGTGCCAGCAGCCCCGGGACTATATCCTACAATGAGCAGTTCTTC. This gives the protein CASSPGTISYNEQFF.

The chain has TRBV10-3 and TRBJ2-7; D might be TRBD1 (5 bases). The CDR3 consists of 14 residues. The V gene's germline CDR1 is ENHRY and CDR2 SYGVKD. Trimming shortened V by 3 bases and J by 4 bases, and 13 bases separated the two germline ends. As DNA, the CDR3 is TGTGCCATCAGTGAAGGGGTGAAGGGGTACGAGCAGTACTTC. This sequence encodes CAISEGVKGYEQYF.

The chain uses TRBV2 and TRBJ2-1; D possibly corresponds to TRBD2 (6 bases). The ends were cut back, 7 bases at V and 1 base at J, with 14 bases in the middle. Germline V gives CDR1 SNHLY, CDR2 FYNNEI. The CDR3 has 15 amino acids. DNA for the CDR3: TGTGCCAGCAAAATGCTAGCGTTGTCCTACAATGAGCAGTTCTTC. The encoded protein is CASKMLALSYNEQFF.

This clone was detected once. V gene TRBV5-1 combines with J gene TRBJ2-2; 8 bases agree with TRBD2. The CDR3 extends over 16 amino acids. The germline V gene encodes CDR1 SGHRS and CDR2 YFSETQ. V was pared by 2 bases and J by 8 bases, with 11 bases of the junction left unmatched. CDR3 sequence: CASSFFGGRLTGELFF. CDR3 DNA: TGCGCCAGCAGCTTTTTTGGCGGGAGGCTGACGGGGGAGCTGTTTTTT.

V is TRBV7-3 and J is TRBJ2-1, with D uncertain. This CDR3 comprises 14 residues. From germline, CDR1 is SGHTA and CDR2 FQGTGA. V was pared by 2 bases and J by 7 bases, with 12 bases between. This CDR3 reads CASSLEFRGNEQFF. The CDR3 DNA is TGTGCCAGCAGCTTAGAGTTTAGAGGAAATGAGCAGTTCTTC.

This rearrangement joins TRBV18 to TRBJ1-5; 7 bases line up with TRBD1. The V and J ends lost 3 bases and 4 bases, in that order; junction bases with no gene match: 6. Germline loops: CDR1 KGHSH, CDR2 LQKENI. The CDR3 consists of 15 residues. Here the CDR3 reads CASSPVSGGNQPQHF. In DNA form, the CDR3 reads TGTGCCAGCTCACCCGTATCAGGGGGAAATCAGCCCCAGCATTTT. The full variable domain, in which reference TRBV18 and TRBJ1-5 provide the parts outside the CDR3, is NAGVMQNPRHLVRRRGQEARLRCSPMKGHSHVYWYRQLPEEGLKFMVYLQKENIIDESGMPKERFSAEFPKEGPSILRIQQVVRGDSAAYFCASSPVSGGNQPQHFGDGTRLSIL.

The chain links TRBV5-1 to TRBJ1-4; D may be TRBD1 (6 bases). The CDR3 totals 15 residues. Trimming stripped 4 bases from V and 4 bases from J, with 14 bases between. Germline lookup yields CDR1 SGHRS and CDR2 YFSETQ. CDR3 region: CASSPDGRGNEKLFF. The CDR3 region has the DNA TGCGCCAGCAGCCCGGATGGCAGGGGTAATGAAAAACTGTTTTTT.